This entry is about one TCR beta chain. Participants spanned ages roughly 18 to 95 years and resided in about two dozen US areas. Each participant's cohort was designated according to participant-reported clinical history. Profiled with immunoSEQ multiplex PCR; TCRdb holds only in-frame clones, not every one. There are 150,000 to 200,000 clones in the sample; approximately 79% occur only once, and 4% to 6.5% lies in the top ten. These data come from a study of blood T cell repertoires in COVID-19. The overall study: Samples of COVID-19 (acute and convalescent) were obtained from the United States, Italy and Spain. PBMCs, B-cell-depleted T cells, or T cells were the source of the cDNA or gDNA that made up the material.

The CDR3 sequence is 12 residues long. Between the trimmed V and J ends, which lost 6 bases and 11 bases, there was a span of 16 bases. CDR1 is MRHNA and CDR2 is SNTAGT in the germline V gene. The sequence was collected from a woman between 55 and 75 years old with acute COVID-19. The sample consisted of PBMCs or T cells enriched from blood (not recorded which). The chain combines TRBV6-4 with TRBJ1-1; maybe TRBD1 (5 bases). In DNA form, the CDR3 reads TGTGCCAGCAGCGACACAGGTAATAGGGCTTTCTTT. It codes for CASSDTGNRAFF.